Reported below is one T cell receptor (beta chain). The data are from a study of blood T cell repertoires in COVID-19. Across the whole study: The study drew acute and convalescent COVID-19 samples from the United States, Italy and Spain. T cells, B-cell-depleted T cells, or PBMCs provided the cDNA or gDNA that served as material.

The CDR3 has 16 residues. The table came from immunoSEQ multiplex PCR; TCRdb's copy has only in-frame clones and leaves some out. The sample consists of just over 250,000 clones, 70% to 90% of them appearing once. The TCR originated in a woman between 50 and 59 years old with acute or convalescent COVID-19. V gene TRBV1 combines with J gene TRBJ2-3; whether TRBD2, the table's D call, matches the DNA was not checked. TRBV1 corresponds to a pseudogene. The sample comprised peripheral blood. CDR3 amino acids: CTSSPGLRGGADTQYF. For the CDR3, the DNA is TGCACCAGCAGCCCGGGGTTGCGGGGAGGAGCAGATACGCAGTATTTT.